This TCR beta chain was recorded in a study of Graves' ophthalmopathy and Graves' hyperthyroidism. Looking at the study overall: Where ophthalmopathy was absent within 18 months of follow-up, hyperthyroidism was stable.

RNA transcripts were the template, and TCR beta CDR3 regions were amplified from them. In the first round, RT-PCR was carried out with HTBI primers, and a multiplex PCR formed the second round. TCRdb called the multiplex PCR reads again in MiXCR, with one record for every CDR3 protein. The sample yields about 1.1 million distinct CDR3 sequences, 35% to 40% seen once. The CDR3 sequence is 15 residues long. CDR1 and CDR2 (germline): DFQATT, SNEGSKA (reference sequence). Deletions cut 3 bases from V and 6 bases from J, with 21 bases between. General study results and limits: With more than 60% sensitivity and over 72% specificity, the model predicted ophthalmopathy progression. Blood repertoires reportedly contained most expanded thyroid clonotypes above 0.001 frequency.

As to this clonotype: Its target is not known.

The V and J genes are TRBV20-1 and TRBJ2-7; the D gene is possibly TRBD1 (6 bases). The receptor was isolated from an adult man with Graves' hyperthyroidism. Sequenced input: peripheral blood or thyroid tissue (not recorded which). DNA for the CDR3: TGCAGTGCTAGGGAGAGGGGCCAGGGGTTGGGCGAGCAGTACTTC. Residues: CSARERGQGLGEQYF.